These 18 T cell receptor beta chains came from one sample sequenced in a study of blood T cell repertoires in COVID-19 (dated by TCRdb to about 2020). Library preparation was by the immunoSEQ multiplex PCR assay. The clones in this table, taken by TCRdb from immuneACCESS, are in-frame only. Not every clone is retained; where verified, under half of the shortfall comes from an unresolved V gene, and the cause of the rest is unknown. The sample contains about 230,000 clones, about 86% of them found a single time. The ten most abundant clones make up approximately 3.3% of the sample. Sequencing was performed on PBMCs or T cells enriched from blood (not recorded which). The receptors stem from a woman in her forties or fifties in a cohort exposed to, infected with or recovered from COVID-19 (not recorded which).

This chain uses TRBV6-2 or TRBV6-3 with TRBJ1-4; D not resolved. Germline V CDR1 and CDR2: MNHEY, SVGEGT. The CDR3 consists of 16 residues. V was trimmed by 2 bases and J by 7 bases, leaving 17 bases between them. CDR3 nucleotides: TGTGCCAGCAGTTACGGTGGAAGTACCGCTAGTGAAAAACTGTTTTTT. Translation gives CASSYGGSTASEKLFF.

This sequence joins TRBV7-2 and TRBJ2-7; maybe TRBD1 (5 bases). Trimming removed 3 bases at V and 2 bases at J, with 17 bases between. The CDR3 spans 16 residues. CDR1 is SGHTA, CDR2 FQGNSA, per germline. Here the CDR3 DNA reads TGTGCCAGCAGCTTGAACAGGCGATCCCTTACCTACGAGCAGTACTTC. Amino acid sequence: CASSLNRRSLTYEQYF. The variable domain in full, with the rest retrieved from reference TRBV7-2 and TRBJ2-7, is GAGVSQSPSNKVTEKGKDVELRCDPISGHTALYWYRQSLGQGLEFLIYFQGNSAPDKSGLPSDRFSAERTGGSVSTLTIQRTQQEDSAVYLCASSLNRRSLTYEQYFGPGTRLTVT.

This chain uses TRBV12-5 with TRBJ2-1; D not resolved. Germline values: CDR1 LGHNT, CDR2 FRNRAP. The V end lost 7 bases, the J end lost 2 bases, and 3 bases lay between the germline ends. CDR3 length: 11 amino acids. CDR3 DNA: TGTGCTAGTGCAACCTACAATGAGCAGTTCTTC. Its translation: CASATYNEQFF. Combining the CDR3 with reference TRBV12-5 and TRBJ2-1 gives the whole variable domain DARVTQTPRHKVTEMGQEVTMRCQPILGHNTVFWYRQTMMQGLELLAYFRNRAPLDDSGMPKDRFSAEMPDATLATLKIQPSEPRDSAVYFCASATYNEQFFGPGTRLTVL.

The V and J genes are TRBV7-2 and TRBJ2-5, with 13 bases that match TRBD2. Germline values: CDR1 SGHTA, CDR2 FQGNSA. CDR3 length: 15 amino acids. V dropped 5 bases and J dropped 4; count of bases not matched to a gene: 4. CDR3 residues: CASSLGLAGVETQYF. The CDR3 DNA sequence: TGTGCCAGCAGCCTCGGACTAGCGGGGGTAGAGACCCAGTACTTC.

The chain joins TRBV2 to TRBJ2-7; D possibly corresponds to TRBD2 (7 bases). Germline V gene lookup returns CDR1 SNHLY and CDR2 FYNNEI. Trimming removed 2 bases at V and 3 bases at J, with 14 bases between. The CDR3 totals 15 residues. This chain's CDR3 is CASSERWGGLYEQYF. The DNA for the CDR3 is TGTGCCAGCAGTGAAAGGTGGGGGGGCCTCTACGAGCAGTACTTC. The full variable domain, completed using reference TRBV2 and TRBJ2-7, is EPEVTQTPSHQVTQMGQEVILRCVPISNHLYFYWYRQILGQKVEFLVSFYNNEISEKSEIFDDQFSVERPDGSNFTLKIRSTKLEDSAMYFCASSERWGGLYEQYFGPGTRLTVT.

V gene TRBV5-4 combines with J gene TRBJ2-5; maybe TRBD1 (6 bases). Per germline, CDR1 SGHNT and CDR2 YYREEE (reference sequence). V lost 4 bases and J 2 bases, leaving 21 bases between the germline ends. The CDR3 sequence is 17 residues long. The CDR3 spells CASSGRNRESFQETQYF. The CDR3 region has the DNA TGTGCCAGCAGCGGAAGAAACAGGGAGTCATTTCAAGAGACCCAGTACTTC.

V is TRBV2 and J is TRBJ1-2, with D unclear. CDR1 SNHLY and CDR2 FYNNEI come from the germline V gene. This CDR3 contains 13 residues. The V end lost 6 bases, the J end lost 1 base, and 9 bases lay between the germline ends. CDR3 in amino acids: CASSQDNNYGYTF. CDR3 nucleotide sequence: TGTGCCAGCAGCCAGGATAATAACTATGGCTACACCTTC.

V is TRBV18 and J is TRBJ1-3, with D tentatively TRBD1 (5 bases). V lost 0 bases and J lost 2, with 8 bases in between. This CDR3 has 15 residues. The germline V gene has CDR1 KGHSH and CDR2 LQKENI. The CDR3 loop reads CASSPPAGAGNTIYF. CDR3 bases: TGTGCCAGCTCACCACCAGCGGGGGCTGGAAACACCATATATTTT. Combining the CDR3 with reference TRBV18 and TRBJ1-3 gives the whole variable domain NAGVMQNPRHLVRRRGQEARLRCSPMKGHSHVYWYRQLPEEGLKFMVYLQKENIIDESGMPKERFSAEFPKEGPSILRIQQVVRGDSAAYFCASSPPAGAGNTIYFGEGSWLTVV.

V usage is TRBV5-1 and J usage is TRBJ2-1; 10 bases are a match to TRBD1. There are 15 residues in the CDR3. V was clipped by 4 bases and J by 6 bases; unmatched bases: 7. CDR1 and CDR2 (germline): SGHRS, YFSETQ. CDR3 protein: CASSLGTGAFNEQFF. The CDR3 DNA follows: TGCGCCAGCAGCCTCGGGACAGGGGCCTTCAATGAGCAGTTCTTC.

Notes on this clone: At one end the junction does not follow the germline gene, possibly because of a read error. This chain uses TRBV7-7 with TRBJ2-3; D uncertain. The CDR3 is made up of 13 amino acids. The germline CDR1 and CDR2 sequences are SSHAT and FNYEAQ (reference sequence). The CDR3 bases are TGTGCTAGCAGCCCCTATGGCACAGATACGCAGTATTTT. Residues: CASSPYGTDTQYF.

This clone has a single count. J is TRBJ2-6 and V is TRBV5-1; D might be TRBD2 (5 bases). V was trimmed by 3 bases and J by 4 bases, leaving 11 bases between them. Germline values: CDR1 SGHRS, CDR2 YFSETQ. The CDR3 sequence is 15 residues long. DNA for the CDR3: TGCGCCAGCAGCTGGGCGGGTCCCGGGGCCAACGTCCTGACTTTC. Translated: CASSWAGPGANVLTF.

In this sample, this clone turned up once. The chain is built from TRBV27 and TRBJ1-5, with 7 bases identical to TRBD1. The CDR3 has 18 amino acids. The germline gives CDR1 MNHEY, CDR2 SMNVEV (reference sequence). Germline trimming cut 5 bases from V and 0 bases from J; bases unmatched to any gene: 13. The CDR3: CASSATGWATYSNQPQHF. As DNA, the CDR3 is TGTGCCAGCAGTGCGACAGGGTGGGCCACTTATAGCAATCAGCCCCAGCATTTT.

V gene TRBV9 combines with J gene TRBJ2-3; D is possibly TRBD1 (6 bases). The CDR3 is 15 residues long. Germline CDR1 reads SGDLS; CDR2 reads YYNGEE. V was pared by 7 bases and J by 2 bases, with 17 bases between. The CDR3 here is CASGYSGGDTDTQYF. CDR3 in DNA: TGTGCCAGCGGTTACAGTGGGGGCGACACAGATACGCAGTATTTT.

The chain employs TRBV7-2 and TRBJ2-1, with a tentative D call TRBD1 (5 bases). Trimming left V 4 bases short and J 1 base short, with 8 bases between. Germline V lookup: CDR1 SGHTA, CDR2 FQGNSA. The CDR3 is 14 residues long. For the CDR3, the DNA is TGTGCCAGCAGCTCCCAGGGATCCTACAATGAGCAGTTCTTC. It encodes CASSSQGSYNEQFF.

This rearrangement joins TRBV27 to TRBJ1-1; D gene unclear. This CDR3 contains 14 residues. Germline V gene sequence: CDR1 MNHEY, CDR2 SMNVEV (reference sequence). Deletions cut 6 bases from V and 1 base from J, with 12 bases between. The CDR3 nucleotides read TGTGCCAGCAGATACTCTTTAGCGAACACTGAAGCTTTCTTT. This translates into CASRYSLANTEAFF.

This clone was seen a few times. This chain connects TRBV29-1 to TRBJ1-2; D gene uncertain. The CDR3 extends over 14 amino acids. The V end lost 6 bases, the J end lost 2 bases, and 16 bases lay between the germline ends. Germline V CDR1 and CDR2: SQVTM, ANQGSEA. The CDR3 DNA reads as TGCAGCGTCCCAACACCACATTCGAACTATGGCTACACCTTC. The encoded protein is CSVPTPHSNYGYTF.

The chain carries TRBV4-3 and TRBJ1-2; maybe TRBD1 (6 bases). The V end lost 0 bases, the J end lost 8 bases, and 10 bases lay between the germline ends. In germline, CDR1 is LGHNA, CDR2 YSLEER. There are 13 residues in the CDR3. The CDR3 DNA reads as TGCGCCAGCAGCCAAGACAGGGGTAGCGGCTACACCTTC. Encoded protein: CASSQDRGSGYTF.

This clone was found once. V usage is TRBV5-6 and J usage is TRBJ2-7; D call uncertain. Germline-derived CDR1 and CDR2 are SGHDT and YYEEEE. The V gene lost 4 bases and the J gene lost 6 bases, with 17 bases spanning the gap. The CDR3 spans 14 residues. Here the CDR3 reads CASSEAGKSSEQYF. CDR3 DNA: TGTGCCAGCAGCGAGGCCGGCAAGTCGAGCGAGCAGTACTTC.